This passage covers 28 T cell receptor beta chains from one sample sequenced in a study of blood T cell repertoires in COVID-19. Here immunoSEQ multiplex PCR was the method, and the copy in TCRdb shows in-frame clones only, minus some. This sample has 120,000 to 150,000 clones; about 85% occur once, and the top ten carry 2.5% to 3%. Sequenced input: peripheral blood. Receptors were obtained from a human donor with COVID-19, enrolled during active disease. The donor label of this sample is uncertain.

The gene calls are TRBV30 and TRBJ1-5, with D possibly being TRBD1 (6 bases). Trimming removed 3 bases at V and 0 bases at J, with 18 bases between. The CDR3 runs 17 residues. In germline, CDR1 is GTSNPN, CDR2 SVGIG (reference sequence). The CDR3 here is CAWSADRTPYSNQPQHF. The CDR3 nucleotides are TGTGCCTGGAGCGCGGACAGAACACCTTATAGCAATCAGCCCCAGCATTTT.

The rearrangement uses TRBV6-5 and TRBJ2-1; D remains unclear. V lost 4 bases to trimming and J lost 4 bases, with 5 bases between them. Germline loops: CDR1 MNHEY, CDR2 SVGAGI. The CDR3 extends over 12 amino acids. CDR3 sequence (DNA): TGTGCCAGCAGTTCCCTATACAATGAGCAGTTCTTC. This gives the protein CASSSLYNEQFF.

The J gene is TRBJ1-2, the V gene TRBV4-1, with D unclear. V lost 3 bases to trimming and J lost 2 bases, with 13 bases between them. Germline V gives CDR1 MGHRA, CDR2 YSYEKL. The CDR3 covers 15 residues. CDR3 in amino acids: CASSQDRDPNYGYTF. CDR3 bases: TGCGCCAGCAGCCAGGACCGGGATCCGAACTATGGCTACACCTTC.

The chain couples TRBV19 to TRBJ1-5, with 10 bases aligning to TRBD1. The CDR3 runs to 19 residues. The germline V gene has CDR1 LNHDA and CDR2 SQIVND (reference sequence). The junction had 10 bases not matched to a gene; V was cut back by 2 bases and J by 0 bases. Written as DNA, the CDR3 is TGTGCCAGTAGTATACGACAGGGGGCAAGGGTTTATAGCAATCAGCCCCAGCATTTT. This codes for CASSIRQGARVYSNQPQHF. The full variable domain, with the rest looked up from reference TRBV19 and TRBJ1-5, is DGGITQSPKYLFRKEGQNVTLSCEQNLNHDAMYWYRQDPGQGLRLIYYSQIVNDFQKGDIAEGYSVSREKKESFPLTVTSAQKNPTAFYLCASSIRQGARVYSNQPQHFGDGTRLSIL.

The chain uses TRBV5-1 and TRBJ2-1; perhaps TRBD1 as D (5 bases). The germline CDR1 and CDR2 sequences are SGHRS and YFSETQ. V lost 0 bases and J 8 bases, leaving 12 bases between the germline ends. There are 14 residues in the CDR3. CDR3 DNA: TGCGCCAGCAGCTTGGAAGGGGCAACCGATGAGCAGTTCTTC. Residues: CASSLEGATDEQFF.

The count of this clone is one. The CDR3 DNA sequence: TGTGCCAGCAGTGAAGGACAGGTTGGGGCAGATACGCAGTATTTT. Translation gives CASSEGQVGADTQYF. V and J are TRBV2 and TRBJ2-3; a possible D gene is TRBD1 (6 bases). This CDR3 comprises 15 residues. Per germline, CDR1 SNHLY and CDR2 FYNNEI. Deletions cut 1 base from V and 4 bases from J, with 12 bases between.

The rearrangement links TRBV27 to TRBJ1-2; no clear D gene. Trimming shortened V by 3 bases and J by 4 bases, and 9 bases separated the two germline ends. The CDR3 extends over 13 amino acids. Germline assignment: CDR1 MNHEY and CDR2 SMNVEV (reference sequence). In DNA form, the CDR3 reads TGTGCCAGCAGTTTGACTATCGGCTATGGCTACACCTTC. This translates into CASSLTIGYGYTF.

The gene calls are TRBV5-1 and TRBJ1-5, with TRBD1 as a possible D gene (5 bases). Germline loops: CDR1 SGHRS, CDR2 YFSETQ. The CDR3 totals 15 residues. V shed 0 bases and J shed 5 bases, with 12 bases lying between them. CDR3 sequence (DNA): TGCGCCAGCAGCTTGGATACAGGAGTCCATCAGCCCCAGCATTTT. Residues: CASSLDTGVHQPQHF.

This rearrangement joins TRBV10-3 to TRBJ2-3; no clear D gene. V shed 2 bases and J shed 5 bases, with 8 bases lying between them. CDR1 is ENHRY, CDR2 SYGVKD, per germline. This CDR3 is built from 13 residues. Here the CDR3 DNA reads TGTGCCATCAGTGAGCCCAGAAGAGATACGCAGTATTTT. This gives the protein CAISEPRRDTQYF.

The chain joins TRBV19 to TRBJ2-1; 8 bases fit TRBD2. The J segment lost 2 bases and the V segment lost 0 bases, leaving 3 bases of the junction unmatched. Germline CDR1 reads LNHDA; CDR2 reads SQIVND (reference sequence). The CDR3 is 16 amino acids. The CDR3 spells CASSIEAGVPYNEQFF. CDR3 DNA: TGTGCCAGTAGTATAGAAGCGGGAGTGCCCTACAATGAGCAGTTCTTC.

V usage is TRBV5-1 and J usage is TRBJ2-2, with D perhaps TRBD2 (6 bases). From germline, CDR1 is SGHRS and CDR2 YFSETQ. Trimming removed 4 bases at V and 9 bases at J, with 16 bases between. The CDR3 sequence is 14 residues long. CDR3 sequence reads: CASSPEGALRELFF. The DNA of the CDR3 is TGCGCCAGCAGCCCGGAGGGCGCGCTGCGGGAGCTGTTTTTT. Combining the CDR3 with reference TRBV5-1 and TRBJ2-2 gives the whole variable domain KAGVTQTPRYLIKTRGQQVTLSCSPISGHRSVSWYQQTPGQGLQFLFEYFSETQRNKGNFPGRFSGRQFSNSRSEMNVSTLELGDSALYLCASSPEGALRELFFGEGSRLTVL.

This chain connects TRBV5-1 to TRBJ1-2; weak D call: TRBD1 (5 bases). With 0 bases removed from V and 5 bases from J, the gap between germline ends came to 14 bases. The CDR3 runs to 15 residues. The germline V gene encodes CDR1 SGHRS and CDR2 YFSETQ. For the CDR3, the DNA is TGCGCCAGCAGCTTGGCCGGGGGGATGGAATATGGCTACACCTTC. It specifies CASSLAGGMEYGYTF. Drawing the rest from reference TRBV5-1 and TRBJ1-2, the complete variable domain is KAGVTQTPRYLIKTRGQQVTLSCSPISGHRSVSWYQQTPGQGLQFLFEYFSETQRNKGNFPGRFSGRQFSNSRSEMNVSTLELGDSALYLCASSLAGGMEYGYTFGSGTRLTVV.

This rearrangement joins TRBV7-3 to TRBJ2-3; 7 nucleotides align to TRBD2. Germline CDR1 is SGHTA and CDR2 is FQGTGA. Trimming cost V 4 bases and J 5 bases; bases outside gene matches: 9. The CDR3 is 15 residues long. The CDR3: CASSSQSGTGDTQYF. CDR3 nucleotides: TGTGCCAGCAGCTCCCAGAGCGGGACTGGAGATACGCAGTATTTT.

This chain joins TRBV2 and TRBJ1-2; no firm D call. The V end lost 2 bases, the J end lost 7 bases, and 26 bases lay between the germline ends. CDR3 size: 18 residues. Germline V lookup: CDR1 SNHLY, CDR2 FYNNEI. CDR3 DNA sequence: TGTGCCAGCAGTGAATTCCCCCAACGAGAGACCCGACCGGGTGGCTACACCTTC. Its translation is CASSEFPQRETRPGGYTF.

The chain has TRBV7-2 and TRBJ1-1; D might be TRBD1 (6 bases). The V end lost 4 bases, the J end lost 1 base, and 13 bases lay between the germline ends. The CDR3 is 15 residues long. Germline V gene data show CDR1 as SGHTA and CDR2 as FQGNSA. CDR3 DNA: TGTGCCAGCAGCTCACAGGGCATCTCGAACACTGAAGCTTTCTTT. Its translation is CASSSQGISNTEAFF.

The genes are TRBV11-3 and TRBJ2-7, with 7 positions matching TRBD1. The junction had 3 bases not matched to a gene; V was cut back by 7 bases and J by 0 bases. CDR1 is SGHNT and CDR2 is YENEEA in the germline V gene. The CDR3 loop spans 13 amino acids. CDR3 loop: CASTGQVSYEQYF. CDR3 coding DNA: TGTGCCAGCACCGGACAGGTCTCCTACGAGCAGTACTTC.

This rearrangement joins TRBV20-1 to TRBJ1-2; the D is unclear. V was clipped by 1 base and J by 6 bases, with 3 bases between them. Per germline, CDR1 DFQATT and CDR2 SNEGSKA (reference sequence). This CDR3 has 10 amino acids. CDR3 in amino acids: CSARANGYTF. The CDR3 region has the DNA TGCAGTGCTAGAGCAAATGGCTACACCTTC.

This clone was observed once. The chain combines TRBV19 with TRBJ2-7; 9 bases match TRBD1. CDR3 length: 16 residues. V trimming: 6 bases; J trimming: 3 bases; junction bases outside the gene matches: 12. The V gene's germline CDR1 is LNHDA and CDR2 SQIVND (reference sequence). CDR3 in DNA: TGTGCCAGTAGCACCCGGGACAGGGAAAAAGACTACGAGCAGTACTTC. Its translation is CASSTRDREKDYEQYF.

J is TRBJ1-1 and V is TRBV2; D remains unclear. The CDR3 extends over 14 amino acids. Trimming shortened V by 4 bases and J by 0 bases, and 9 bases separated the two germline ends. CDR1 SNHLY and CDR2 FYNNEI come from the germline V gene. CDR3 loop: CASSGLDLNTEAFF. CDR3 in DNA: TGTGCCAGCAGTGGCCTCGACTTGAACACTGAAGCTTTCTTT.

The rearrangement links TRBV27 to TRBJ1-4; no clear D. The CDR3 runs 18 residues. Germline CDR1 reads MNHEY; CDR2 reads SMNVEV (reference sequence). The ends were cut back, 4 bases at V and 0 bases at J, with 18 bases in the middle. This CDR3 reads CASSYKGVPKATNEKLFF. The CDR3 region has the DNA TGTGCCAGCAGTTATAAAGGAGTCCCTAAAGCAACTAATGAAAAACTGTTTTTT.

V gene TRBV11-2 combines with J gene TRBJ2-5, with D unclear. The CDR3 runs to 13 residues. Germline CDR1 is SGHAT and CDR2 is FQNNGV. V was shortened by 5 bases and J by 4 bases, with 11 bases between the two germline ends. DNA for the CDR3: TGTGCCAGCAGCCCCTCCTCGGTAGAGACCCAGTACTTC. Protein product: CASSPSSVETQYF.

J is TRBJ1-1 and V is TRBV28, with a tentative D call TRBD1 (6 bases). This CDR3 comprises 12 residues. Germline V gene data show CDR1 as MDHEN and CDR2 as SYDVKM. Trimming stripped 5 bases from V and 6 bases from J, with 10 bases between. The CDR3 DNA follows: TGTGCCAGCAGTAAGGGGGTGGCTGAAGCTTTCTTT. It is translated as CASSKGVAEAFF. The entire variable domain, with the rest obtained from reference TRBV28 and TRBJ1-1, is as follows: DVKVTQSSRYLVKRTGEKVFLECVQDMDHENMFWYRQDPGLGLRLIYFSYDVKMKEKGDIPEGYSVSREKKERFSLILESASTNQTSMYLCASSKGVAEAFFGQGTRLTVV.

CDR3: CASSPTGVGNTIYF. The CDR3 DNA sequence: TGTGCCAGCAGCCCCACAGGGGTCGGAAACACCATATATTTT. J is TRBJ1-3 and V is TRBV6-5; the match to TRBD1 covers 7 bases. The CDR3 is made up of 14 amino acids. The germline V gene encodes CDR1 MNHEY and CDR2 SVGAGI. J gave up 4 bases and V 6 bases, and 6 bases lay outside the gene matches.

CDR3 coding DNA: TGTGCCAGCTCACCCGACGGGGGCAATCAGCCCCAGCATTTT. It is translated as CASSPDGGNQPQHF. J is TRBJ1-5 and V is TRBV18, with D uncertain. Germline loops: CDR1 KGHSH, CDR2 LQKENI. V was shortened by 3 bases and J by 2 bases, with 8 bases between the two germline ends. This CDR3 region has 14 residues.

V gene TRBV7-8 combines with J gene TRBJ1-2; D is ambiguous. The CDR3 has 13 amino acids. V gave up 0 bases and J gave up 9 bases, with 11 bases separating them. The germline gives CDR1 SGHVS, CDR2 FQNEAQ. The CDR3 region is CASSLAGHSSYTF. Here the CDR3 DNA reads TGTGCCAGCAGCTTAGCTGGGCATTCGAGCTACACCTTC.

The chain combines TRBV27 with TRBJ2-2, with a possible D match to TRBD2 (7 bases). Germline V gene sequence: CDR1 MNHEY, CDR2 SMNVEV (reference sequence). This CDR3 comprises 14 residues. Trimming cost V 6 bases and J 9 bases, with 17 bases left between them. The CDR3 reads CASSNRGGVRELFF. DNA for the CDR3: TGTGCCAGCAGCAACCGAGGGGGGGTCCGGGAGCTGTTTTTT.

This chain links TRBV11-3 with TRBJ2-7, with D maybe TRBD2 (5 bases). CDR3 length: 14 amino acids. Germline V CDR1 and CDR2: SGHNT, YENEEA. Trimming stripped 1 base from V and 6 bases from J, with 13 bases between. CDR3 loop: CASSLVATPSEQYF. DNA for the CDR3: TGTGCCAGCAGCTTAGTAGCGACCCCCTCCGAGCAGTACTTC. The complete variable domain, with remaining parts taken from reference TRBV11-3 and TRBJ2-7, reads EAGVVQSPRYKIIEKKQPVAFWCNPISGHNTLYWYLQNLGQGPELLIRYENEEAVDDSQLPKDRFSAERLKGVDSTLKIQPAELGDSAVYLCASSLVATPSEQYFGPGTRLTVT.

The chain employs TRBV19 and TRBJ2-2, with 9 positions matching TRBD1. This CDR3 has 15 residues. Losses at the gene ends were 3 bases for V and 6 bases for J; bases not matched to a gene: 5. Germline loops: CDR1 LNHDA, CDR2 SQIVND (reference sequence). The CDR3: CASSIRDRVSGELFF. Written as DNA, the CDR3 is TGTGCCAGTAGTATCCGGGACAGGGTTTCCGGGGAGCTGTTTTTT. The full variable domain, with the rest looked up from reference TRBV19 and TRBJ2-2, is DGGITQSPKYLFRKEGQNVTLSCEQNLNHDAMYWYRQDPGQGLRLIYYSQIVNDFQKGDIAEGYSVSREKKESFPLTVTSAQKNPTAFYLCASSIRDRVSGELFFGEGSRLTVL.